This TCR beta chain was obtained from a study of CD8 T cells in ankylosing spondylitis. Study-wide results and caveats: There were earlier reports of some motif variants in reactive arthritis synovial fluid and blood. Eight highly homologous variants formed a TCR beta motif that appeared characteristic of ankylosing spondylitis blood. Relatively rare in peripheral blood, disease-linked clones were also CD8+. From matched ankylosing spondylitis synovial fluid, disease-linked clones were reportedly recovered at significantly enriched levels.

With molecular barcodes, quantitative 5'-RACE was used to make the TCR beta libraries. TCRdb reanalysed the 5' RACE reads using MiXCR and keeps one entry per CDR3 protein. The sample has about 540,000 distinct CDR3 sequences; 12% are singletons. Many counts were recorded for this clonotype. Its cognate antigen is unknown. The CDR3 contains 13 residues. J lost 8 bases, V lost 6 bases, and 2 bases had no gene match. This receptor was obtained from a male donor with ankylosing spondylitis. V usage is TRBV12-3 or TRBV12-4 and J usage is TRBJ1-6; 9 bases align to TRBD1. Sequenced material: blood, either unsorted or a sorted T cell fraction (not recorded which). The CDR3 DNA is TGTGCCAGCAGCGGACAGGGGTATTCACCCCTCCACTTT. Residues: CASSGQGYSPLHF.